The 8 T cell receptor beta chains below all came from one sample that was sequenced in a study of long-term antiretroviral therapy in people with HIV. The authors ran the immunoSEQ assay, v3.0, at survey level. Data came from immunoSEQ multiplex PCR; TCRdb stores just in-frame clones and leaves some out. The sample consists of about 48,000 clones, about 80% of them appearing once. Material: unsorted PBMCs, obtained 0.8 years after starting antiretroviral therapy. The source of these receptors is a woman aged 18-30 years with HIV.

This clone has only one observation. This sequence joins TRBV5-1 and TRBJ2-3; perhaps TRBD1 as D (5 bases). This CDR3 contains 14 residues. V lost 4 bases, J lost 4 bases, and 13 bases lay in between. CDR1 and CDR2 (germline): SGHRS, YFSETQ. CDR3 nucleotide sequence: TGCGCCAGCAGCCTAACCAGGGCAGCAGATACGCAGTATTTT. It encodes CASSLTRAADTQYF.

This chain links TRBV7-3 with TRBJ1-1, with D unclear. Germline CDR1 is SGHTA and CDR2 is FQGTGA. Between the trimmed V and J ends, which lost 1 base and 1 base, there was a span of 7 bases. The CDR3 consists of 14 residues. CDR3 protein: CASSLNGRNTEAFF. DNA of the CDR3: TGTGCCAGCAGCTTAAACGGGAGGAACACTGAAGCTTTCTTT. Full variable domain (missing parts from reference TRBV7-3 and TRBJ1-1): GAGVSQTPSNKVTEKGKYVELRCDPISGHTALYWYRQSLGQGPEFLIYFQGTGAADDSGLPNDRFFAVRPEGSVSTLKIQRTERGDSAVYLCASSLNGRNTEAFFGQGTRLTVV.

CDR3 DNA: TGTGCCAGCAGTCATGGACTCAATCAAGAGACCCAGTACTTC. Its protein product is CASSHGLNQETQYF. The chain recombines TRBV28 with TRBJ2-5, with a tentative D call TRBD2 (5 bases). The CDR3 contains 14 residues. In germline, CDR1 is MDHEN, CDR2 SYDVKM. The ends were cut back, 5 bases at V and 2 bases at J, with 12 bases in the middle.

This chain joins TRBV12-5 and TRBJ2-1; possible D gene TRBD2, 6 bases. This CDR3 region has 15 residues. Trimming removed 3 bases from V and 1 base from J, with 10 bases in between. Germline CDR1 LGHNT, CDR2 FRNRAP. CDR3 DNA sequence: TGTGCTAGTGGTTTAGACGGGACTTCCTACAATGAGCAGTTCTTC. This encodes CASGLDGTSYNEQFF.

Here the CDR3 DNA reads TGTGCCAGCAGTTCGCCGTCCCTAGCGGGAGTTTCATGGGAGCAGTTCTTC. This sequence encodes CASSSPSLAGVSWEQFF. The chain combines TRBV27 with TRBJ2-1, with TRBD2 matching over 10 bases. Trimming at V came to 4 bases and at J to 10 bases, leaving 16 bases not matched to a gene. There are 17 residues in the CDR3. In germline, CDR1 is MNHEY, CDR2 SMNVEV (reference sequence).

Of note for this clone: This specimen includes other DNA sequences encoding the same CDR3. This sequence joins TRBV4-2 and TRBJ2-7, with 11 bases that match TRBD2. Germline CDR1 reads LGHNA; CDR2 reads YNFKEQ. The CDR3 runs 14 residues. V lost 4 bases to trimming and J lost 3 bases; unmatched junction nucleotides: 2. The CDR3 DNA reads as TGTGCCAGCAGCCCTGGACTAGCGGGCTACGAGCAGTACTTC. This sequence encodes CASSPGLAGYEQYF.

The rearrangement joins TRBV11-3 to TRBJ2-3; D is possibly TRBD1 (6 bases). With 2 bases removed from V and 9 bases from J, the gap between germline ends came to 9 bases. This CDR3 region has 12 residues. The germline gives CDR1 SGHNT, CDR2 YENEEA. CDR3 in amino acids: CASSLRGMTQYF. CDR3 bases: TGTGCCAGCAGCTTAAGGGGGATGACGCAGTATTTT.

This chain connects TRBV5-4 to TRBJ1-5, with D hard to call. Looked up from germline, CDR1 is SGHNT and CDR2 is YYREEE (reference sequence). The CDR3 loop spans 15 amino acids. Trimming took 3 bases from V and 0 from J, leaving 10 bases between them. The CDR3 spells CASSSLRVSNQPQHF. The CDR3 nucleotides read TGTGCCAGCAGCTCGCTTCGTGTTAGCAATCAGCCCCAGCATTTT.